The 4 T cell receptor beta chains listed next were all sequenced from one sample in a study of T cell changes during pregnancy in multiple sclerosis. Only in-frame clones appear in the TCRdb table, and some are missing; sequencing was by immunoSEQ multiplex PCR. The sample lists around 36,000 clones; around nine tenths were seen once. The sequenced sample was CD4+ T cells from peripheral blood mononuclear cells, obtained in the third trimester of pregnancy. The receptors stem from a female donor with multiple sclerosis, enrolled in a pregnancy study.

Here the CDR3 reads CASSHILDSQRPGANVLTF. The CDR3 bases are TGCGCCAGCAGCCACATCCTGGACTCCCAACGACCTGGGGCCAACGTCCTGACTTTC. The chain carries TRBV4-1 and TRBJ2-6; D is possibly TRBD2 (5 bases). V shed 3 bases and J shed 2 bases, with 20 bases lying between them. The CDR3 extends over 19 amino acids. The germline V gene encodes CDR1 MGHRA and CDR2 YSYEKL.

The chain employs TRBV2 and TRBJ2-3; 12 bases match TRBD2. V was pared by 8 bases and J by 0 bases, with 12 bases of the junction left unmatched. CDR3 length equals 18 residues. CDR1 and CDR2 from the germline V gene are SNHLY and FYNNEI. The CDR3, as DNA: TGTGCCAGCCGCAGGCTGAGGACTAGCGGGGCTAGCACAGATACGCAGTATTTT. It codes for CASRRLRTSGASTDTQYF.

The chain employs TRBV28 and TRBJ1-2, with 9 bases lining up with TRBD1. The CDR3 is 17 residues long. The V and J ends lost 2 bases and 0 bases, in that order; junction bases with no gene match: 7. Germline V CDR1 and CDR2: MDHEN, SYDVKM. Here the CDR3 DNA reads TGTGCCAGCAGTTTACGCCGGGACAGGGACCCTAACTATGGCTACACCTTC. Its protein is CASSLRRDRDPNYGYTF.

This clone is a singleton in its sample. This rearrangement joins TRBV6-1 to TRBJ2-3; 11 positions agree with TRBD2. CDR1 and CDR2 from the germline V gene are MNHNS and SASEGT. The ends lost 5 bases at V and 2 bases at J; junction bases unmatched: 3. This CDR3 comprises 15 residues. CDR3 DNA sequence: TGTGCCAGCAGTCTTAGCGGGAGGGCCACAGATACGCAGTATTTT. This sequence encodes CASSLSGRATDTQYF.